The next 28 T cell receptor beta chains were all read from a single sample in a study of blood T cell repertoires in COVID-19. Only in-frame clones appear in the TCRdb table, and some are missing; sequencing was by immunoSEQ multiplex PCR. The sample has 72,000 or so clones; around 83% are singletons. The sample comprised peripheral blood. All receptors come from an elderly woman with active or convalescent COVID-19.

The genes are TRBV15 and TRBJ2-5, with 9 bases lining up with TRBD2. The CDR3 has 17 residues. Trimming took 5 bases from V and 0 from J; bases not matched to a gene: 10. Germline-derived CDR1 and CDR2 are LNHNV and YYDKDF (reference sequence). The CDR3 loop reads CATSQSSGGPYQETQYF. In DNA, the CDR3 is TGTGCCACCAGCCAAAGTAGCGGGGGACCATACCAAGAGACCCAGTACTTC.

The chain carries TRBV12-3 or TRBV12-4 and TRBJ2-5, with no clear D. This CDR3 has 11 residues. Deletions cut 6 bases from V and 5 bases from J, with 7 bases between. The CDR3 loop reads CASRNRETQYF. The CDR3 region has the DNA TGTGCCAGCAGAAATCGGGAGACCCAGTACTTC.

V usage is TRBV7-3 and J usage is TRBJ2-2; D remains ambiguous. V shed 5 bases and J shed 6 bases, with 13 bases lying between them. CDR3 length: 14 residues. CDR1 and CDR2 (germline): SGHTA, FQGTGA. The CDR3 sequence is CASSASLSAGELFF. CDR3 sequence (DNA): TGTGCCAGCAGCGCTTCTTTGTCGGCCGGGGAGCTGTTTTTT.

In its sample, this clone was seen a few times. The chain uses TRBV3-1 (or the pseudogene TRBV3-2) and TRBJ1-2, with 7 nucleotides matching TRBD1. V shed 4 bases and J 6 bases; nucleotides not matched to a gene: 5. The CDR3 has 13 amino acids. The germline V gene has CDR1 LGHDT and CDR2 YNNKEL (reference sequence). For the CDR3, the DNA is TGTGCCAGCAGCCCGAGACAGGGTAATGGCTACACCTTC. Amino acids: CASSPRQGNGYTF.

The chain links TRBV23-1 to TRBJ2-1; 8 bases map to TRBD1. TRBV23-1 is assigned to the ORF class and has an uncertain function. The junction had 10 bases not matched to a gene; V was cut back by 4 bases and J by 5 bases. The CDR3 consists of 16 residues. CDR3 nucleotides: TGCGCCAGCAGTCTATCAGGGGGCGCTTGTGACAATGAGCAGTTCTTC. As protein: CASSLSGGACDNEQFF.

The chain carries TRBV7-8 and TRBJ1-4; TRBD1 agrees at 7 bases. The trim removed 5 bases at V and 8 bases at J, leaving 5 bases unmatched. This CDR3 spans 13 amino acids. Germline V gene lookup returns CDR1 SGHVS and CDR2 FQNEAQ. The CDR3 reads CASSRQGYEKLFF. The CDR3 DNA is TGTGCCAGCAGCCGACAGGGTTACGAAAAACTGTTTTTT.

V and J are TRBV7-2 and TRBJ1-2; 10 bases are a match to TRBD1. Germline CDR1 and CDR2: SGHTA and FQGNSA. This CDR3 comprises 15 residues. Losses at the gene ends were 5 bases for V and 2 bases for J; bases not matched to a gene: 5. This chain's CDR3 is CASSPTGGWNYGYTF. The CDR3, as DNA: TGTGCCAGCAGCCCGACAGGGGGCTGGAACTATGGCTACACCTTC.

The V call is TRBV7-7, the J call TRBJ2-5; possible D gene TRBD2, 6 bases. Germline V gene lookup returns CDR1 SSHAT and CDR2 FNYEAQ (reference sequence). Trimming pared 2 bases from V and 3 bases from J, leaving 7 bases between. The CDR3 totals 13 residues. The CDR3: CASSLTGEETQYF. The CDR3 bases are TGTGCCAGCAGCTTAACGGGGGAAGAGACCCAGTACTTC.

The rearrangement uses TRBV6-1 and TRBJ2-3, with D maybe TRBD2 (6 bases). The CDR3 runs to 17 residues. V was pared by 0 bases and J by 5 bases, with 18 bases between. Germline values: CDR1 MNHNS, CDR2 SASEGT. The CDR3 reads CASSEALRAGNRDTQYF. The CDR3 region has the DNA TGTGCCAGCAGTGAAGCGCTTCGTGCGGGGAATAGAGATACGCAGTATTTT.

The chain uses TRBV29-1 and TRBJ2-3; possibly TRBD2 for D (5 bases). V shed 6 bases and J shed 2 bases, with 12 bases lying between them. Germline V gene sequence: CDR1 SQVTM, CDR2 ANQGSEA. The CDR3 totals 13 residues. The CDR3 spells CSVSPGFTDTQYF. In DNA, the CDR3 is TGCAGCGTGTCTCCGGGATTCACAGATACGCAGTATTTT.

The CDR3 bases are TGTGCCAGTAGTATATGGGGGGAGCTCAATCAGCCCCAGCATTTT. Amino acids: CASSIWGELNQPQHF. The V and J genes are TRBV19 and TRBJ1-5; D may be TRBD1 (5 bases). Trimming pared 2 bases from V and 3 bases from J, leaving 11 bases between. The length of the CDR3 is 15 residues. The germline CDR1 and CDR2 sequences are LNHDA and SQIVND (reference sequence).

In its sample, this clone was seen a few times. DNA of the CDR3: TGTGCCAGTATGGTCGCCGCAGGTGGTAATTCACCCCTCCACTTT. Its translation: CASMVAAGGNSPLHF. V usage is TRBV19 and J usage is TRBJ1-6; D unresolved. The CDR3 totals 15 residues. V was clipped by 7 bases and J by 6 bases, with 16 bases between them. Germline assignment: CDR1 LNHDA and CDR2 SQIVND (reference sequence). The variable domain in full, completed from reference TRBV19 and TRBJ1-6, reads DGGITQSPKYLFRKEGQNVTLSCEQNLNHDAMYWYRQDPGQGLRLIYYSQIVNDFQKGDIAEGYSVSREKKESFPLTVTSAQKNPTAFYLCASMVAAGGNSPLHFGNGTRLTVT.

The chain uses TRBV6-5 and TRBJ1-5, with D possibly being TRBD1 (6 bases). CDR3 length: 15 amino acids. Germline values: CDR1 MNHEY, CDR2 SVGAGI. Trimming removed 7 bases from V and 4 bases from J, with 17 bases in between. The CDR3 sequence: CASTLWGGGNQPQHF. CDR3 nucleotide sequence: TGTGCCAGCACCCTTTGGGGAGGGGGTAATCAGCCCCAGCATTTT.

The genes are TRBV11-2 and TRBJ2-1, with D maybe TRBD1 (5 bases). Germline values: CDR1 SGHAT, CDR2 FQNNGV. V lost 7 bases to trimming and J lost 5 bases, with 18 bases between them. The CDR3 consists of 15 residues. Here the CDR3 DNA reads TGTGCCAGCACCTCAGTGGGGCTTAGGGACAATGAGCAGTTCTTC. It codes for CASTSVGLRDNEQFF.

This chain joins TRBV19 and TRBJ2-3; D not certain. The germline V and J ends were trimmed by 4 bases and 5 bases, with 4 bases remaining between them. CDR3 length: 11 amino acids. CDR1 and CDR2 (germline): LNHDA, SQIVND (reference sequence). The CDR3 sequence: CASSTGDTQYF. The CDR3 DNA follows: TGTGCCAGTAGTACGGGAGATACGCAGTATTTT.

The chain recombines TRBV3-1 (or the pseudogene TRBV3-2) with TRBJ1-4; 10 bases fit TRBD1. The CDR3 has 15 residues. With V trimmed by 1 base and J by 7 bases, 3 bases remained unmatched. The germline V gene encodes CDR1 LGHDT and CDR2 YNNKEL (reference sequence). The CDR3 spells CASSQAWDRGEKLFF. The CDR3 DNA reads TGTGCCAGCAGCCAAGCTTGGGACAGGGGTGAAAAACTGTTTTTT.

The gene calls are TRBV6-4 and TRBJ1-5; D not certain. CDR3 length: 17 residues. V lost 2 bases, J lost 2 bases, and 16 bases lay in between. CDR1 MRHNA and CDR2 SNTAGT come from the germline V gene. The CDR3 region is CASSDREGRWGNQPQHF. In DNA, the CDR3 is TGTGCCAGCAGTGACCGGGAGGGCCGTTGGGGCAATCAGCCCCAGCATTTT.

This clone was observed a single time. The chain combines TRBV19 with TRBJ2-5, with 7 bases lining up with TRBD1. The CDR3 has 13 amino acids. Germline values: CDR1 LNHDA, CDR2 SQIVND (reference sequence). V was clipped by 4 bases and J by 5 bases; unmatched bases: 4. Here the CDR3 DNA reads TGTGCCAGTAGTACCCTACAGGGGGAGACCCAGTACTTC. Protein product: CASSTLQGETQYF.

The rearrangement uses TRBV27 and TRBJ1-5; D may be TRBD1 (6 bases). CDR1 is MNHEY, CDR2 SMNVEV, per germline (reference sequence). The CDR3 length is 14 residues. Deletions cut 6 bases from V and 7 bases from J, with 16 bases between. The CDR3: CASRGAGAGQPQHF. The CDR3 coding sequence is TGTGCCAGCAGAGGGGCAGGGGCAGGACAGCCCCAGCATTTT.

V and J are TRBV4-2 and TRBJ1-1; 7 bases map to TRBD1. The CDR3 consists of 17 residues. V was clipped by 0 bases and J by 0 bases; unmatched bases: 7. Germline values: CDR1 LGHNA, CDR2 YNFKEQ. CDR3: CASSQEKGQMMNTEAFF. The DNA for the CDR3 is TGTGCCAGCAGCCAAGAGAAGGGACAGATGATGAACACTGAAGCTTTCTTT.

The chain has TRBV29-1 and TRBJ1-1, with D uncertain. The V gene lost 5 bases and the J gene lost 4 bases, with 11 bases spanning the gap. Germline CDR1 is SQVTM and CDR2 is ANQGSEA. The CDR3 is 12 amino acids. Written as DNA, the CDR3 is TGCAGCGTTTATAACAGTCCCACTGAAGCTTTCTTT. Amino acid sequence: CSVYNSPTEAFF. The entire variable domain, with the rest obtained from reference TRBV29-1 and TRBJ1-1, is as follows: SAVISQKPSRDICQRGTSLTIQCQVDSQVTMMFWYRQQPGQSLTLIATANQGSEATYESGFVIDKFPISRPNLTFSTLTVSNMSPEDSSIYLCSVYNSPTEAFFGQGTRLTVV.

The chain links TRBV5-4 to TRBJ2-5, with 7 nucleotides matching TRBD2. The CDR3 length is 14 residues. In germline, CDR1 is SGHNT, CDR2 YYREEE (reference sequence). J lost 0 bases, V lost 4 bases, and 3 bases had no gene match. CDR3 amino acids: CASSVGLDQETQYF. The DNA for the CDR3 is TGTGCCAGCAGCGTCGGACTAGACCAAGAGACCCAGTACTTC.

This clone was counted only a few times. The chain joins TRBV12-3 or TRBV12-4 to TRBJ1-2; tentative D call: TRBD1 (6 bases). The V gene lost 6 bases and the J gene lost 3 bases, with 11 bases spanning the gap. This CDR3 contains 13 residues. The CDR3 nucleotides are TGTGCCAGCAGGCCCAGGGGTGACTATGGCTACACCTTC. The encoded protein is CASRPRGDYGYTF.

J is TRBJ2-7 and V is TRBV6-2 or TRBV6-3, with D hard to call. The germline gives CDR1 MNHEY, CDR2 SVGEGT. Trimming cost V 2 bases and J 5 bases, with 4 bases left between them. The CDR3 loop spans 11 amino acids. CDR3 bases: TGTGCCAGCAGTTACCTTGACGAGCAGTACTTC. This codes for CASSYLDEQYF.

V gene TRBV5-1 combines with J gene TRBJ2-3; D might be TRBD1 (6 bases). CDR1 and CDR2 from the germline V gene are SGHRS and YFSETQ. V shed 4 bases and J shed 2 bases, with 14 bases lying between them. The CDR3 has 15 residues. CDR3 DNA sequence: TGCGCCAGCAGCGCAGAAGGACAGATCACAGATACGCAGTATTTT. The encoded protein is CASSAEGQITDTQYF.

The V gene is TRBV7-2, the J gene TRBJ1-1; unclear D gene. V shed 4 bases and J shed 3 bases, with 9 bases lying between them. This CDR3 has 13 amino acids. The germline gives CDR1 SGHTA, CDR2 FQGNSA. This chain's CDR3 is CASSSDTYTEAFF. CDR3 DNA: TGTGCCAGCAGCTCAGACACCTACACTGAAGCTTTCTTT.

The V and J genes are TRBV19 and TRBJ1-5; TRBD1 aligns across 9 bases. Unmatched junction bases numbered 7, after V lost 8 bases and J lost 5 bases. The CDR3 runs to 14 residues. Looked up from germline, CDR1 is LNHDA and CDR2 is SQIVND (reference sequence). CDR3 DNA: TGTGCCAGTCACGGACAGGGGCAGGATCAGCCCCAGCATTTT. It is translated as CASHGQGQDQPQHF.

CDR3 bases: TGTGCCAGCTCACCCGGGACAGGGGCTCGAGAAAAACTGTTTTTT. Its translation is CASSPGTGAREKLFF. The chain uses TRBV18 and TRBJ1-4; 10 bases align to TRBD1. From germline, CDR1 is KGHSH and CDR2 LQKENI. CDR3 length equals 15 residues. The V and J ends lost 3 bases and 8 bases, in that order; junction bases with no gene match: 6. Full variable domain (rest looked up from reference TRBV18 and TRBJ1-4): NAGVMQNPRHLVRRRGQEARLRCSPMKGHSHVYWYRQLPEEGLKFMVYLQKENIIDESGMPKERFSAEFPKEGPSILRIQQVVRGDSAAYFCASSPGTGAREKLFFGSGTQLSVL.